This T cell receptor beta chain stems from a study of blood T cell repertoires in COVID-19. Study-level background: Samples representing acute and convalescent COVID-19 were sourced from the United States, Italy and Spain.

The V end was cut by 3 bases, the J end by 0 bases, with 12 bases between. Germline V gives CDR1 MNHEY, CDR2 SMNVEV (reference sequence). The CDR3 contains 16 residues. The Seattle patients, enrolled during active infection, were followed longitudinally. In the study's own analysis: Cell counts per sample came from amplifying reference gene primers. TCRdb keeps only in-frame clones here, not all; method: immunoSEQ multiplex PCR. That table gives V, J and clone size, and the DNA gave D and trimming. Among more than 150,000 clones listed, roughly 76% were seen once. V usage is TRBV27 and J usage is TRBJ1-5; D not certain. The sequencing sample was made of peripheral blood. This sequence originates from a woman aged 80 or over with COVID-19, enrolled during active disease. CDR3: CASSLRAPYSNQPQHF. The DNA of the CDR3 is TGTGCCAGCAGTTTGAGGGCTCCCTATAGCAATCAGCCCCAGCATTTT.